The source of this TCR beta chain is a study of T cells in Graves' hyperthyroidism and ophthalmopathy (dated by TCRdb to between 2019 and 2020). In the study overall: Peripheral blood was sampled at the time of initial diagnosis, prior to any treatment. According to the paper, TCR Vbeta CDR3 sequencing was carried out on roughly 130 peripheral blood samples, which came from 40 to 45 ophthalmopathy, 75 or so hyperthyroidism and roughly 17 progressor patients. Prospective prediction of ophthalmopathy was tested in an independent validation cohort consisting of some 19 hyperthyroidism patients and around 16 patients who later progressed to ophthalmopathy. The 75 to 100 discovery patients were randomly split 7:3 into training and test sets. Once sampling was done, hyperthyroidism patients were given methimazole at a starting dose of 30 mg daily, whereas ophthalmopathy patients were given high-dose intravenous methylprednisolone. To identify TCR V-J signatures that set the groups apart, the researchers used a discovery cohort of 100 patients, made up of some 41 with Graves' ophthalmopathy and some 55 with stable Graves' hyperthyroidism. In roughly six Graves' hyperthyroidism patients, the study also compared T-cell repertoires from thyroid tissue with T-cell repertoires from blood.

Here is what the overall study found, with its caveats: No statistical method was used to set the sample size in advance, and investigators knew the group allocation. A 13 V-J signature model separated ophthalmopathy from stable hyperthyroidism, with about 88% sensitivity and around 84% specificity in cross-validation and 80%/75% in testing. Most expanded thyroid clonotypes (frequency above 0.001) were also detected in blood, suggesting blood repertoires may reflect thyroid immune responses. In validation, the model predicted progression to ophthalmopathy with approximately 69% sensitivity and around 72% specificity, a median of about six months before onset.

In the ophthalmopathy patients, disease was moderately to severely active, with a Clinical Activity Score of 3 or more, a NOSPECS grade of 4 or more, and a duration of less than 3 months. Any patient with an uncontrolled infection, another autoimmune disease, pregnancy or lactation was excluded. Clinical symptoms, serum thyroxine and TRAb, thyroid ultrasound, and orbital computed tomography formed the basis for the diagnoses. PBMCs were separated from approximately 9.9 ml of fresh peripheral blood using Ficoll-Paque density gradient centrifugation. Trizol reagent was used to extract total RNA, and RNA quality was then checked on an Agilent 2100 Bioanalyzer. There are a few counts of this clonotype. Its antigen is still unknown. It has no much larger one-base neighbor in the sample; base qualities were not kept. TCR beta CDR3 regions were amplified from RNA transcripts. The TCR CDR3 was subjected to a first round of RT-PCR using the HTBI primer set and the Qiagen OneStep RT-PCR kit. The libraries were constructed in a second round of multiplex PCR and then size-selected and purified. Paired-end sequencing of the libraries was performed with 100 bp reads on an Illumina HiSeq2000. The authors processed their data as follows. SOAPnuke was used to process the raw data, throwing out any read that contained adapters or uncalled bases, had a mean Phred below 15, or lacked an exact constant-primer or identifier match. High-quality paired reads were merged with COPE v1.2.5, and unique nucleotide sequences were defined as clonotypes. MiTCR v1.1 was used to align the clonotypes against IMGT TRBV, TRBD and TRBJ reference segments. The analysis was restricted to V-J combinations with a frequency above 0.0001, which together covered approximately 99% of the repertoires. The TCS score was defined as the ratio of F50 (clonal expansion) to E x V (chaos), calculated using BLOSUM62-based TCRdist between CDR3 peptides within each V-J. Welch's t-statistics and random forest reduced roughly 530 V-J features to fewer than 15, which were used in a naive Bayes classifier (R e1071). TCRdb's own reprocessing of the public reads used fastp at Q25 and MiXCR and kept productive beta chains. For every CDR3 protein sequence, its rows merge into one entry that carries the most common genes and DNA. TCRdb's processing, not the study's, gives the V and J calls here. The table for this sample lists nearly 600,000 distinct CDR3 sequences; 13% to 15% of them were counted only once. About 7% of the sample is held by the ten biggest clonotypes.

The clonotype comes from a woman between 18 and 29 years old with Graves' ophthalmopathy. Material for sequencing was blood.

The CDR3 sequence is CASSLGPSAGGNIQYF. The base sequence is TGTGCCAGCAGCTTAGGTCCTAGCGCCGGGGGAAACATTCAGTACTTC. The chain joins TRBV11-3 to TRBJ2-4, with TRBD2 as a weak D call on 6 bases. CDR1 and CDR2 (SGHNT, YENEEA) derive from the germline V gene. Inclusive of the bounding cysteine and phenylalanine, the CDR3 is 16 residues long. Only the CDR3 DNA stays, 48 bases, in frame from base 1. Deletion took 1 base off V and 6 bases off J, with a span of 16 bases between the germline ends.